This is a list of T cell receptor beta chains from one sample in a study of blood T cell repertoires in COVID-19. TCRdb keeps only in-frame clones here, not all; method: immunoSEQ multiplex PCR. The sample contains more than 95,000 clones, around 80% of which appear only once. The specimen sequenced was peripheral blood. All receptors come from a woman aged 50 to 65 with acute or convalescent COVID-19. Each CDR3 is given with its conserved first and last residue. The D gene is left open where the match is weak. Expanded clones get a size class; other rows say once, few or many, or leave the size out.

cdr3_aa: CASSSGRGGTGELFF; cdr3_nt: TGTGCCAGCAGCTCGGGCAGGGGTGGGACCGGGGAGCTGTTTTTT; j_call: TRBJ2-2; v_call: TRBV11-1; d_call: -; clone_size: -
cdr3_aa: CASSQEVTGWAFF; cdr3_nt: TGTGCCAGCAGCCAAGAAGTCACAGGGTGGGCTTTCTTT; j_call: TRBJ1-1; v_call: TRBV4-2; d_call: -; clone_size: -
cdr3_aa: CAIRGDSNTGELFF; cdr3_nt: TGTGCCATCAGGGGGGACTCCAACACCGGGGAGCTGTTTTTT; j_call: TRBJ2-2; v_call: TRBV10-3; d_call: -; clone_size: -
cdr3_aa: CASRGTGLGQPQHF; cdr3_nt: TGTGCCAGTAGGGGGACAGGGTTAGGTCAGCCCCAGCATTTT; j_call: TRBJ1-5; v_call: TRBV19; d_call: TRBD1; clone_size: -
cdr3_aa: CASSSRGYTEAFF; cdr3_nt: TGTGCCAGCAGTAGTCGGGGGTACACTGAAGCTTTCTTT; j_call: TRBJ1-1; v_call: TRBV11-1; d_call: -; clone_size: -
cdr3_aa: CASSSYTGELFF; cdr3_nt: TGTGCCAGCAGCTCTTACACCGGGGAGCTGTTTTTT; j_call: TRBJ2-2; v_call: TRBV7-2; d_call: -; clone_size: once
cdr3_aa: CASSRSSGSWYEQYF; cdr3_nt: TGTGCCAGCAGTCGCTCTAGCGGGAGTTGGTACGAGCAGTACTTC; j_call: TRBJ2-7; v_call: TRBV28; d_call: TRBD2; clone_size: -
cdr3_aa: CASSKQGTNNSPLHF; cdr3_nt: TGTGCCAGTAGTAAACAGGGTACGAATAATTCACCCCTCCACTTT; j_call: TRBJ1-6; v_call: TRBV19; d_call: -; clone_size: -
cdr3_aa: CASSQLAAGQTLNEQFF; cdr3_nt: TGTGCCAGCAGCCAGCTGGCAGCGGGACAAACGCTCAATGAGCAGTTCTTC; j_call: TRBJ2-1; v_call: TRBV3-1/TRBV3-2; d_call: -; clone_size: -
cdr3_aa: CASSLEELGPANYGYTF; cdr3_nt: TGTGCCAGCAGCTTAGAGGAGCTAGGTCCAGCTAACTATGGCTACACCTTC; j_call: TRBJ1-2; v_call: TRBV11-2; d_call: -; clone_size: -